This TCR beta chain was sequenced in a study of cytotoxic CD8 clonotypes in ibrutinib-treated CLL. Notes on this clone: The antigen remains unidentified.

The study's findings and limits: Collection times varied between progressing and sustained-remission patients. Relative to age-matched healthy donors, clonality at baseline was higher, and it tracked circulating CD8+ T-cell counts. Rare overall, public clonotypes shrank or held steady under therapy.

Sequencing was designed to attain a depth spanning 1 in 200,000 to 1 in 1 million T cells. Some clones are missing from TCRdb's copy, which holds only in-frame ones; the method was immunoSEQ multiplex PCR. This table has around 160,000 clones, roughly 90% appearing once. The source of this sequence is a human donor with chronic lymphocytic leukemia. Source: PBMCs, taken at disease progression, from a patient treated with ibrutinib.

CDR3 in DNA: TGTGCCAGCAGCTTAGCTGGCCTCAGCGCCGAGACCCAGTACTTC. This codes for CASSLAGLSAETQYF. The chain joins TRBV11-2 to TRBJ2-5; D not resolved. V was pared by 1 base and J by 5 bases, with 14 bases between. The CDR3 contains 15 residues. Per germline, CDR1 SGHAT and CDR2 FQNNGV.